This passage covers 10 T cell receptor beta chains from one sample sequenced in a study of brain metastases from non-small cell lung cancer. Assay used: immunoSEQ multiplex PCR; TCRdb lists only in-frame clones, some missing. The profile shows thousands of clones, 90% of them singletons. The sequencing input was primary lung tumor tissue. These receptor sequences come from a donor aged 40 or older with non-small cell lung cancer.

This chain connects TRBV27 to TRBJ2-7; tentative D call: TRBD1 (5 bases). The CDR3 sequence is 14 residues long. In germline, CDR1 is MNHEY, CDR2 SMNVEV (reference sequence). V shed 8 bases and J shed 0 bases, with 14 bases lying between them. This chain's CDR3 is CASGDRRSSYEQYF. CDR3 DNA: TGTGCCAGCGGTGACAGAAGGAGCTCCTACGAGCAGTACTTC.

This chain connects TRBV6-2 or TRBV6-3 to TRBJ1-3, with no clear D. V dropped 2 bases and J dropped 0 bases, with 11 bases sitting between them. The germline CDR1 and CDR2 sequences are MNHEY and SVGEGT. CDR3 length: 16 residues. The CDR3 loop reads CASSYAGWASGNTIYF. In nucleotides, the CDR3 is TGTGCCAGCAGTTACGCCGGGTGGGCCTCTGGAAACACCATATATTTT.

This clone was found once. One junction end disagrees with the germline gene, perhaps due to a read error. This chain links TRBV24-1 with TRBJ2-2; 9 bases are a match to TRBD2. Germline values: CDR1 KGHDR, CDR2 SFDVKD. CDR3 size: 15 residues. In DNA, the CDR3 is TGTGCCACCAGTGAACTAGCGGGCGGGACCGAGGAGCTGTTTTTT. Its protein product is CATSELAGGTEELFF.

This chain links TRBV19 with TRBJ1-2; a weak D match, TRBD1 (5 bases). CDR3 size: 14 residues. The V and J ends lost 6 bases and 2 bases respectively, with 13 bases between them. The germline CDR1 and CDR2 sequences are LNHDA and SQIVND (reference sequence). In DNA, the CDR3 is TGTGCCAGTAGAGGAGGGGCGCCGAACTATGGCTACACCTTC. This gives the protein CASRGGAPNYGYTF.

The chain carries TRBV28 and TRBJ2-5, with D hard to call. From germline, CDR1 is MDHEN and CDR2 SYDVKM. V gave up 5 bases and J gave up 5 bases, with 6 bases separating them. The CDR3 contains 11 residues. The CDR3 DNA reads as TGTGCCAGCAGTCTCGGTGAGACCCAGTACTTC. This sequence encodes CASSLGETQYF.

The genes are TRBV24-1 and TRBJ2-1; D call uncertain. Germline CDR1 reads KGHDR; CDR2 reads SFDVKD. CDR3 length: 13 amino acids. Trimming took 4 bases from V and 3 from J, leaving 6 bases between them. CDR3 sequence: CATSDADYNEQFF. The CDR3 coding sequence is TGTGCCACCAGTGACGCGGACTACAATGAGCAGTTCTTC.

This chain connects TRBV19 to TRBJ2-1, with D uncertain. CDR3 length equals 12 residues. The germline gives CDR1 LNHDA, CDR2 SQIVND (reference sequence). Trimming stripped 5 bases from V and 5 bases from J, with 7 bases between. This CDR3 reads CASSAFNNEQFF. The CDR3 region has the DNA TGTGCCAGTAGTGCGTTTAACAATGAGCAGTTCTTC.

The chain combines TRBV28 with TRBJ2-7; D gene uncertain. Looked up from germline, CDR1 is MDHEN and CDR2 is SYDVKM. Trimming shortened V by 2 bases and J by 2 bases, and 10 bases separated the two germline ends. This CDR3 is 14 amino acids long. CDR3: CASSLQAITYEQYF. CDR3 sequence (DNA): TGTGCCAGCAGTTTACAGGCGATTACCTACGAGCAGTACTTC. Looking up the rest from reference TRBV28 and TRBJ2-7 gives the full variable domain: DVKVTQSSRYLVKRTGEKVFLECVQDMDHENMFWYRQDPGLGLRLIYFSYDVKMKEKGDIPEGYSVSREKKERFSLILESASTNQTSMYLCASSLQAITYEQYFGPGTRLTVT.

Regarding this clone: Other DNA sequences of this sample code for an identical CDR3. The chain employs TRBV7-9 and TRBJ1-1; D is unresolved. The CDR3 totals 13 residues. Germline V CDR1 and CDR2: SEHNR, FQNEAQ (reference sequence). Trimming left V 2 bases short and J 1 base short, with 5 bases between. The CDR3 region is CASSLTGNTEAFF. The CDR3 DNA is TGTGCCAGCAGCTTAACTGGGAACACTGAAGCTTTCTTT.

The gene calls are TRBV7-3 and TRBJ1-1; a possible D gene is TRBD1 (6 bases). Deletions cut 5 bases from V and 4 bases from J, with 17 bases between. The CDR3 totals 15 residues. Germline assignment: CDR1 SGHTA and CDR2 FQGTGA. CDR3 coding DNA: TGTGCCAGCAGCGAACACCCACAGGGTAGCACTGAAGCTTTCTTT. Translating gives CASSEHPQGSTEAFF.